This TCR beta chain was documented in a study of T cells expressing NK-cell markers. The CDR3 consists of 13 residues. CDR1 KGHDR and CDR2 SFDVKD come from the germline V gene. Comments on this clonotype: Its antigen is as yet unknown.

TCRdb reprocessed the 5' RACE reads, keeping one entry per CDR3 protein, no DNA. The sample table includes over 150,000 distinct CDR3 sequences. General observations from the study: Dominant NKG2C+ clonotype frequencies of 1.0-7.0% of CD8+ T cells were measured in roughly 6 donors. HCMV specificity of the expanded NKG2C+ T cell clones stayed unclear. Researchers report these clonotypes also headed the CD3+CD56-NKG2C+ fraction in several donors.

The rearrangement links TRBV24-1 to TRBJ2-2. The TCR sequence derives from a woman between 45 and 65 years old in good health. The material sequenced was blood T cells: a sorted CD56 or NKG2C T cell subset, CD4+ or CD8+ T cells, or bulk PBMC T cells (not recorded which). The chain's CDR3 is CATRLDNTGELFF.